The rows below give T cell receptor beta chains drawn from one sample of a study of T cell repertoires and HLA-DP antigens. Clones were read by immunoSEQ multiplex PCR, and TCRdb kept only the in-frame ones, dropping some. This sample has almost 90,000 clones; approximately 86% occur once, and the top ten carry 1.5% to 2%. The antigens for these receptors are not known. The specimen sequenced was CD4+ T cells from PBMCs. Every receptor here comes from a man aged 50 to 60 in good health and CMV-seronegative. Each CDR3 is given with its conserved first and last residue. Fields, in order: D gene, J gene, V gene, clone size, CDR3 DNA, CDR3 protein. D genes are given only for firm matches. Not every row has a clone size; where given, it reads once, few, many or a size class.

. | TRBJ1-4 | TRBV5-1 | . | TGCGCCAGCAGCTTGGAAGGTTTAGAAAGTGAAAAACTGTTTTTT | CASSLEGLESEKLFF
. | TRBJ1-2 | TRBV6-5 | . | TGTGCCAGCAGTCCCGGGAGGGGAAACTATGGCTACACCTTC | CASSPGRGNYGYTF
. | TRBJ1-2 | TRBV5-1 | . | TGCGCCAGCAGGGACAGCTATGGCTACACCTTC | CASRDSYGYTF
TRBD1 | TRBJ1-2 | TRBV28 | once | TGTGCCAGCAGTACCACCGGGACAGGGGGCGGCGGCTACACCTTC | CASSTTGTGGGGYTF
TRBD2 | TRBJ2-5 | TRBV2 | . | TGTGCCAGCGCAACCGATGGGACTAGCGGGCAAGAGACCCAGTACTTC | CASATDGTSGQETQYF
TRBD1 | TRBJ2-1 | TRBV9 | . | TGTGCCAGCAGTCGACAGGGCTACAATGAGCAGTTCTTC | CASSRQGYNEQFF
TRBD2 | TRBJ2-4 | TRBV7-9 | . | TGTGCCAGCAGCTTAGCAGGGAGCGGGGACATTCAGTACTTC | CASSLAGSGDIQYF
. | TRBJ1-6 | TRBV2 | . | TGTGCCAGCAGTCAGGCGGCTAATTCACCCCTCCACTTT | CASSQAANSPLHF
. | TRBJ1-2 | TRBV20-1 | . | TGCAGTGCTAGTACCGAGACCTTC | CSASTETF
. | TRBJ2-7 | TRBV12-2 | . | TGTGCAAGTCGCTTAACTCTCAACAGGGGAGCCGAGCAGTACTTC | CASRLTLNRGAEQYF
. | TRBJ2-7 | TRBV20-1 | . | TGCAGTGCTCTACGAACACACGAGCAGTACTTC | CSALRTHEQYF
. | TRBJ1-1 | TRBV19 | . | TGTGCCAGTAGTCCCCCCGAGGCGATGAACACTGAAGCTTTCTTT | CASSPPEAMNTEAFF
. | TRBJ1-2 | TRBV15 | . | TGTGCCACCAGCAGTTTTCGAAGAGACCTTGGTGGCTACACCTTC | CATSSFRRDLGGYTF
. | TRBJ2-1 | TRBV5-4 | . | TGTGCCAGCAGCCGGGTGGGTTACAATGAGCAGTTCTTC | CASSRVGYNEQFF